This T cell receptor beta chain was obtained from a study of blood T cell repertoires in COVID-19. Across the whole study: PBMCs, B-cell-depleted T cells, or T cells provided the cDNA or gDNA that made up the material.

In the original workflow: Reference gene primer amplification gave estimated nucleated cell counts. TCRdb's copy holds only in-frame clones and misses some; the assay was immunoSEQ multiplex PCR. V and J calls and clone size are those listed in that table; D and trimming were worked out from the DNA. Of tens of thousands of clones in the sample, 74% were seen once. The CDR3 extends over 14 amino acids. CDR1 SNHLY and CDR2 FYNNEI come from the germline V gene. V dropped 3 bases and J dropped 0 bases, with 8 bases sitting between them. This chain links TRBV2 with TRBJ1-2, with D uncertain. The clonotype comes from a woman older than 75 with acute or convalescent COVID-19. The sequencing sample was made of peripheral blood. The CDR3 bases are TGTGCCAGCAGTGAGAGAGGGCCTAACTATGGCTACACCTTC. Translated, it gives CASSERGPNYGYTF.